Sequencing of this T cell receptor (beta chain) was carried out in a study of a mutant IDH1 vaccine in newly diagnosed glioma. Study-wide context: Antecedent treatment encompassed radiotherapy, temozolomide, or their combination; the majority received both.

The time point was: week 35, safety follow-up. Topical imiquimod was applied with each vaccine dose, which held 300 ug of mutant IDH1 20-mer peptide. The CDR3 totals 13 residues. From germline, CDR1 is SGHTA and CDR2 FQGNSA. V was shortened by 5 bases and J by 4 bases, with 11 bases between the two germline ends. About this clone itself: As yet, its antigen is unknown.

Clones were read by immunoSEQ multiplex PCR, and TCRdb kept only the in-frame ones, dropping some. The profile shows roughly 49,000 clones, about 92% of them singletons. The J gene is TRBJ1-2, the V gene TRBV7-2; D not resolved. The specimen was PBMCs, collected from a glioma patient whose treatment included an IDH1 peptide vaccine. This sequence was found in a man aged 45-60 years with glioma. CDR3 loop: CASSPDGFYGYTF. The CDR3 DNA is TGTGCCAGCAGCCCTGACGGATTCTATGGCTACACCTTC.